This T cell receptor beta chain was sequenced in a study of T cell repertoires in cytomegalovirus infection. The overall study: An indication of both CMV infection and matching HLA type came from public TCR beta signatures.

Whole-study results and caveats: It was HLA-C-restricted CMV-specific TCR beta clonotypes that dominated the response ex vivo. People with CMV and the relevant HLA were identified by cumulative public TCR beta family frequency.

Each CDR3 protein gets one entry after TCRdb re-called the reads with MiXCR. The data hold 350,000 to 450,000 distinct CDR3 sequences, with 15% to 20% observed a single time. This CDR3 comprises 15 residues. Germline CDR1 DFQATT, CDR2 SNEGSKA (reference sequence). The V and J ends lost 2 bases and 4 bases, in that order; junction bases with no gene match: 7. As to this clonotype: Its antigen is as yet unknown.

This sequence joins TRBV20-1 and TRBJ2-1; 8 bases line up with TRBD2. The receptor comes from a human donor in good health (CMV status not recorded). Some clones in this sample may be carry-over from other donors' samples. Specimen: PBMCs. The CDR3 DNA reads as TGCAGTGCTAGATCGCGGGGGGCCGTATACAATGAGCAGTTCTTC. Encoded protein: CSARSRGAVYNEQFF.